A single sample is the source of the 31 T cell receptor beta chains below, sequenced in a study of T cell responses to AZD1222 COVID-19 vaccine. Generated by immunoSEQ multiplex PCR, the TCRdb table keeps only in-frame clones and is missing some. The sample yields about 99,000 clones, nearly 90% seen once. The sample was peripheral blood, taken on day 0 of AZD1222 vaccination. The receptors stem from an adult in good health.

The V gene is TRBV6-5, the J gene TRBJ2-7, with D perhaps TRBD1 (6 bases). Trimming removed 6 bases from V and 2 bases from J, with 14 bases in between. CDR3 length: 14 residues. Germline assignment: CDR1 MNHEY and CDR2 SVGAGI. Here the CDR3 DNA reads TGTGCCAGCAGCCACAGGGCGGTGGCCTACGAGCAGTACTTC. Amino acids: CASSHRAVAYEQYF.

The chain recombines TRBV7-2 with TRBJ1-2; TRBD1 matches at 7 bases. The CDR3 extends over 13 amino acids. The germline gives CDR1 SGHTA, CDR2 FQGNSA. The V gene end was trimmed by 4 bases and the J gene end by 8 bases; junction bases not matched to a gene: 7. The DNA for the CDR3 is TGTGCCAGCAGCTGGAGGGGGCGCGTGGGCTACACCTTC. Protein product: CASSWRGRVGYTF.

This clone has more than one count but fewer than ten. The gene calls are TRBV5-6 and TRBJ1-5; possible D gene TRBD1, 6 bases. The CDR3 extends over 14 amino acids. From germline, CDR1 is SGHDT and CDR2 YYEEEE. V was cut by 0 bases and J by 9 bases, with 13 bases left in between. The CDR3 nucleotides read TGTGCCAGCAGCTTGGGACAGGCAATCTCGCCCCAGCATTTT. Translating gives CASSLGQAISPQHF.

The rearrangement links TRBV19 to TRBJ2-1; 11 bases line up with TRBD2. The CDR3 has 16 amino acids. Germline assignment: CDR1 LNHDA and CDR2 SQIVND (reference sequence). Trimming took 6 bases from V and 6 from J; bases not matched to a gene: 10. The CDR3 bases are TGTGCCAGTAGCCCCCCCACTAGCGGGAGTGGCAATGAGCAGTTCTTC. This sequence encodes CASSPPTSGSGNEQFF.

This rearrangement joins TRBV7-9 to TRBJ1-1, with unresolved D. Trimming removed 1 base at V and 5 bases at J, with 11 bases between. This CDR3 is built from 14 residues. Germline V gene sequence: CDR1 SEHNR, CDR2 FQNEAQ (reference sequence). Written as DNA, the CDR3 is TGTGCCAGCAGCTTAGGAGTGGGGAGGACTGAAGCTTTCTTT. Amino acids: CASSLGVGRTEAFF.

The rearrangement uses TRBV30 and TRBJ1-5; no clear D gene. This CDR3 is built from 12 residues. Trimming took 2 bases from V and 2 from J, leaving 4 bases between them. The germline gives CDR1 GTSNPN, CDR2 SVGIG (reference sequence). In DNA form, the CDR3 reads TGTGCCTGGAGTACAGGCAATCAGCCCCAGCATTTT. This sequence encodes CAWSTGNQPQHF.

The chain uses TRBV6-5 and TRBJ2-1; D possibly corresponds to TRBD2 (5 bases). This CDR3 has 14 residues. In germline, CDR1 is MNHEY, CDR2 SVGAGI. V lost 1 base to trimming and J lost 6 bases, with 10 bases between them. This CDR3 is CASSYLASTNEQFF. The CDR3, as DNA: TGTGCCAGCAGTTACTTAGCTAGCACCAATGAGCAGTTCTTC.

This chain connects TRBV28 to TRBJ1-5; D ambiguous. This CDR3 spans 14 amino acids. Germline V gives CDR1 MDHEN, CDR2 SYDVKM. V lost 6 bases and J lost 5, with 14 bases in between. The CDR3, as DNA: TGTGCCAGCAGCCCATTAGGGATTTATCAGCCCCAGCATTTT. It is translated as CASSPLGIYQPQHF.

This chain links TRBV19 with TRBJ1-2; the match to TRBD1 covers 7 bases. Germline V gives CDR1 LNHDA, CDR2 SQIVND (reference sequence). This CDR3 contains 17 residues. Germline trimming cut 4 bases from V and 0 bases from J; bases unmatched to any gene: 11. CDR3 region: CASSTLRGTATNYGYTF. The DNA for the CDR3 is TGTGCCAGTAGTACACTCAGAGGGACAGCAACTAACTATGGCTACACCTTC.

With respect to this clone: Its ends do not fully match the called genes, so a read error is possible. The gene calls are TRBV7-7 and TRBJ2-5, with D possibly being TRBD2 (6 bases). In germline, CDR1 is SSHAT, CDR2 FNYEAQ (reference sequence). The CDR3 spans 15 residues. The CDR3 nucleotides read TGTGCTAGCAGCTTAGGAGGCGGAGGGGAAGAGACCCAGTACTTC. Protein product: CASSLGGGGEETQYF.

The chain links TRBV15 to TRBJ1-2; tentatively, D is TRBD1 (6 bases). CDR3 size: 13 residues. Germline CDR1 is LNHNV and CDR2 is YYDKDF (reference sequence). V gave up 5 bases and J gave up 4 bases, with 11 bases separating them. DNA for the CDR3: TGTGCCACCAGCGGGGGGCAAGCCTATGGCTACACCTTC. This encodes CATSGGQAYGYTF.

This clone was seen once. V is TRBV6-5 and J is TRBJ2-3, with a tentative D call TRBD2 (5 bases). Trimming cost V 11 bases and J 2 bases, with 14 bases left between them. CDR3 length equals 13 residues. CDR1 and CDR2 from the germline V gene are MNHEY and SVGAGI. The CDR3 loop reads CAARGGVTDTQYF. CDR3 coding DNA: TGTGCCGCCCGGGGTGGAGTCACAGATACGCAGTATTTT.

This chain connects TRBV18 to TRBJ1-6, with TRBD1 as a possible D gene (6 bases). V was cut by 0 bases and J by 9 bases, with 9 bases left in between. This CDR3 has 14 amino acids. The germline CDR1 and CDR2 sequences are KGHSH and LQKENI. CDR3 loop: CASSPPQGVSPLHF. The DNA for the CDR3 is TGTGCCAGCTCACCACCACAGGGAGTTTCACCCCTCCACTTT.

The chain uses TRBV6-5 and TRBJ1-2; the match to TRBD1 covers 9 bases. V trimming: 4 bases; J trimming: 13 bases; junction bases outside the gene matches: 13. From germline, CDR1 is MNHEY and CDR2 SVGAGI. The CDR3 is 14 amino acids. In DNA form, the CDR3 reads TGTGCCAGCAGTTCTTTACCGGGACAGGGACTCTCCACCTTC. Its protein is CASSSLPGQGLSTF.

This clone was detected once. The gene calls are TRBV6-5 and TRBJ1-5; D is perhaps TRBD1 (5 bases). Germline CDR1 MNHEY, CDR2 SVGAGI. This CDR3 spans 13 amino acids. With 5 bases removed from V and 1 base from J, the gap between germline ends came to 6 bases. CDR3 region: CASSRDSNQPQHF. The CDR3 nucleotides read TGTGCCAGCAGTCGGGACAGCAATCAGCCCCAGCATTTT.

The chain is built from TRBV15 and TRBJ1-5; D is ambiguous. Germline CDR1 LNHNV, CDR2 YYDKDF (reference sequence). V lost 0 bases, J lost 5 bases, and 29 bases lay in between. This CDR3 has 21 amino acids. This CDR3 reads CATSRDNSPWGREPVDQPQHF. CDR3 DNA: TGTGCCACCAGCAGAGATAACTCCCCCTGGGGAAGGGAGCCGGTCGATCAGCCCCAGCATTTT. Full variable domain (missing parts from reference TRBV15 and TRBJ1-5): DAMVIQNPRYQVTQFGKPVTLSCSQTLNHNVMYWYQQKSSQAPKLLFHYYDKDFNNEADTPDNFQSRRPNTSFCFLDIRSPGLGDTAMYLCATSRDNSPWGREPVDQPQHFGDGTRLSIL.

The V gene is TRBV5-6, the J gene TRBJ2-5, with 12 bases that match TRBD2. CDR3 length: 15 residues. V trimming: 1 base; J trimming: 4 bases; junction bases outside the gene matches: 2. Germline-derived CDR1 and CDR2 are SGHDT and YYEEEE. The CDR3 coding sequence is TGTGCCAGCAGCTTGACTAGCGGGGGGCCAGAGACCCAGTACTTC. Protein sequence: CASSLTSGGPETQYF.

The gene calls are TRBV3-1 (or the pseudogene TRBV3-2) and TRBJ2-1, with D uncertain. Looked up from germline, CDR1 is LGHDT and CDR2 is YNNKEL (reference sequence). Trimming cost V 3 bases and J 9 bases, with 9 bases left between them. The CDR3 has 12 residues. For the CDR3, the DNA is TGTGCCAGCAGCCACTTATCGGGTGAGCAGTTCTTC. Its translation is CASSHLSGEQFF.

The genes are TRBV7-9 and TRBJ2-1; a possible D gene is TRBD1 (6 bases). The CDR3 has 16 residues. Trimming shortened V by 7 bases and J by 9 bases, and 25 bases separated the two germline ends. Germline values: CDR1 SEHNR, CDR2 FQNEAQ (reference sequence). This CDR3 is CASTRNDYRVRGEQFF. The CDR3 DNA is TGTGCCAGCACCAGGAACGACTACAGGGTAAGGGGTGAGCAGTTCTTC.

The rearrangement uses TRBV4-2 and TRBJ1-3; 12 bases align to TRBD1. V dropped 0 bases and J dropped 7; count of bases not matched to a gene: 13. Germline loops: CDR1 LGHNA, CDR2 YNFKEQ. The CDR3 totals 19 residues. The CDR3 is CASSQDLGDRGLTRNTIYF. The CDR3 DNA reads as TGTGCCAGCAGCCAAGATCTAGGGGACAGGGGGCTTACGCGGAACACCATATATTTT.

This sequence joins TRBV4-3 and TRBJ1-1; 8 bases align to TRBD1. The CDR3 totals 16 residues. Germline V lookup: CDR1 LGHNA, CDR2 YSLEER. After removal of 3 bases from V and 2 bases from J, the junction contained 8 bases not matched to a gene. The CDR3 DNA sequence: TGCGCCAGCAGCCAGGCATCCGGGACAGGCAACACTGAAGCTTTCTTT. Amino acids: CASSQASGTGNTEAFF.

The rearrangement links TRBV5-6 to TRBJ2-1; the match to TRBD1 covers 10 bases. V was clipped by 4 bases and J by 8 bases; unmatched bases: 9. Germline CDR1 reads SGHDT; CDR2 reads YYEEEE. This CDR3 has 15 amino acids. CDR3 protein: CASSNRDRGRYEQFF. The DNA of the CDR3 is TGTGCCAGCAGCAACCGGGACAGGGGACGGTATGAGCAGTTCTTC.

CDR3 DNA: TGTGCCAGCAGTCGCGGGGCAGGGGAAAAAACCGGGGAGCTGTTTTTT. Encoded protein: CASSRGAGEKTGELFF. This chain joins TRBV6-4 and TRBJ2-2, with D perhaps TRBD1 or TRBD2 (6 bases each). The germline V and J ends were trimmed by 5 bases and 5 bases, with 18 bases remaining between them. This CDR3 is 16 amino acids long. Germline V gives CDR1 MRHNA, CDR2 SNTAGT.

The V and J genes are TRBV30 and TRBJ2-1; TRBD2 might be the D (6 bases). The CDR3 is 16 residues long. Germline V gene sequence: CDR1 GTSNPN, CDR2 SVGIG (reference sequence). Trimming cost V 5 bases and J 4 bases, with 21 bases left between them. The CDR3 is CAWVRLRDFQYNEQFF. The CDR3 nucleotides are TGTGCCTGGGTTAGACTCCGGGACTTCCAATACAATGAGCAGTTCTTC.

The chain employs TRBV7-9 and TRBJ1-6; the D gene is possibly TRBD1 (5 bases). CDR1 and CDR2 (germline): SEHNR, FQNEAQ (reference sequence). This CDR3 comprises 13 residues. The V gene lost 0 bases and the J gene lost 9 bases, with 6 bases spanning the gap. The CDR3 region has the DNA TGTGCCAGCAGCTTAGCGGGGGGTTCACCCCTCCACTTT. Its protein is CASSLAGGSPLHF.

This chain links TRBV19 with TRBJ2-2; 7 nucleotides line up with TRBD2. The length of the CDR3 is 21 residues. Germline lookup yields CDR1 LNHDA and CDR2 SQIVND (reference sequence). The V gene end was trimmed by 3 bases and the J gene end by 1 base; junction bases not matched to a gene: 20. CDR3 in amino acids: CASSILPLGREYLGNTGELFF. The CDR3 coding sequence is TGTGCCAGTAGTATCCTCCCACTCGGGCGGGAGTATCTTGGGAACACCGGGGAGCTGTTTTTT.

The chain links TRBV27 to TRBJ2-1; no clear D. V was shortened by 4 bases and J by 7 bases, with 17 bases between the two germline ends. The CDR3 totals 15 residues. CDR1 is MNHEY and CDR2 is SMNVEV in the germline V gene (reference sequence). This chain's CDR3 is CASSSTPGMGNEQFF. In DNA form, the CDR3 reads TGTGCCAGCAGTTCCACCCCCGGAATGGGGAATGAGCAGTTCTTC.

J is TRBJ2-7 and V is TRBV6-6, with D perhaps TRBD1 or TRBD2 (6 bases each). Trimming shortened V by 2 bases and J by 6 bases, and 8 bases separated the two germline ends. Germline V gene data show CDR1 as MNHNY and CDR2 as SVGAGI (reference sequence). This CDR3 comprises 12 residues. The CDR3 DNA follows: TGTGCCAGCAGTTACGAGGGGGGCGAGCAGTACGTC. It yields the protein CASSYEGGEQYV.

V and J are TRBV6-1 and TRBJ2-3, with 7 bases matching TRBD2. In germline, CDR1 is MNHNS, CDR2 SASEGT. The CDR3 consists of 17 residues. J gave up 0 bases and V 3 bases, and 9 bases lay outside the gene matches. The CDR3 reads CASSDRERGPSTDTQYF. In nucleotides, the CDR3 is TGTGCCAGCAGTGACCGTGAGCGGGGTCCTAGCACAGATACGCAGTATTTT.

The chain uses TRBV16 and TRBJ2-7; no clear D gene. Germline V gene sequence: CDR1 KGHSY, CDR2 FQNENV. Trimming cost V 1 base and J 6 bases, with 10 bases left between them. CDR3 length: 13 residues. CDR3 bases: TGTGCCAGCAGCCAATTCAAGGTTAGCGAGCAGTACGTC. Translation gives CASSQFKVSEQYV.

V is TRBV7-6 and J is TRBJ1-4, with D tentatively TRBD1 (5 bases). Trimming removed 1 base at V and 8 bases at J, with 20 bases between. Germline-derived CDR1 and CDR2 are SGHVS and FNYEAQ. The CDR3 runs to 17 residues. This CDR3 is CASSLVVGTAVGEKLFF. DNA of the CDR3: TGTGCCAGCAGCTTAGTGGTGGGGACGGCGGTAGGGGAAAAACTGTTTTTT. Looking up the rest from reference TRBV7-6 and TRBJ1-4 gives the full variable domain: GAGVSQSPRYKVTKRGQDVALRCDPISGHVSLYWYRQALGQGPEFLTYFNYEAQQDKSGLPNDRFSAERPEGSISTLTIQRTEQRDSAMYRCASSLVVGTAVGEKLFFGSGTQLSVL.